Below are 27 T cell receptor beta chains sequenced from a single sample in a study of beta chain features in type 1 diabetes listed by TCRdb under 2018. Library generation was performed with the immunoSEQ multiplex PCR assay. The entire amount of isolated RNA was reverse transcribed using the High Capacity cDNA Reverse Transcription Kit, so the sequenced TCRB transcripts were expressed ones. Not all clones reach the TCRdb copy of this immuneACCESS table, which keeps in-frame sequences only. Checked studies attribute under half of the gap to unresolved V genes and leave the rest unexplained. This sample comprises roughly 610,000 clones, roughly 16% of them detected only once. The top ten clones comprise about 0.097% of the sample. The material sequenced was naive CD4+ T cells from blood. In the paper's terms, the cell subset or site label means: true naive CD4+ T cells. The receptors here all came from a man aged 18 to 30 in good health.

The V call is TRBV15, the J call TRBJ1-1; D is perhaps TRBD1 (6 bases). The V gene's germline CDR1 is LNHNV and CDR2 YYDKDF (reference sequence). This CDR3 is built from 16 residues. V was shortened by 0 bases and J by 4 bases, with 15 bases between the two germline ends. The DNA of the CDR3 is TGTGCCACCAGCAGAGATCTCCGACAGGAGACCACTGAAGCTTTCTTT. This translates into CATSRDLRQETTEAFF.

This clone was seen more than once but under ten times. The V and J genes are TRBV23-1 and TRBJ1-1, with D hard to call. TRBV23-1 is an open reading frame, and its role is uncertain. With 0 bases removed from V and 1 base from J, the gap between germline ends came to 12 bases. The CDR3 spans 16 residues. The CDR3 bases are TGCGCCAGCAGTCAATCTACCGGTCGACAGAACACTGAAGCTTTCTTT. Encoded protein: CASSQSTGRQNTEAFF.

This clone appeared a few times. V gene TRBV29-1 combines with J gene TRBJ2-1; either TRBD1 or TRBD2 may supply D (5 bases each). The CDR3 sequence is 13 residues long. Germline CDR1 and CDR2: SQVTM and ANQGSEA. V gave up 4 bases and J gave up 6 bases, with 13 bases separating them. CDR3: CSVARDALNEQFF. Written as DNA, the CDR3 is TGCAGCGTTGCTCGGGACGCCCTCAATGAGCAGTTCTTC.

This clone was detected a few times. Other DNA variants within this sample encode the same CDR3. This chain links TRBV27 with TRBJ1-2; possible D gene TRBD1, 5 bases. From germline, CDR1 is MNHEY and CDR2 SMNVEV (reference sequence). The CDR3 has 14 amino acids. V lost 5 bases to trimming and J lost 2 bases, with 12 bases between them. CDR3 DNA: TGTGCCAGCAGTCCCAGGGACCCAAACTATGGCTACACCTTC. This encodes CASSPRDPNYGYTF.

V is TRBV10-3 and J is TRBJ1-1; D might be TRBD1 (5 bases). Germline-derived CDR1 and CDR2 are ENHRY and SYGVKD. The V end was cut by 7 bases, the J end by 6 bases, with 15 bases between. This CDR3 region has 13 residues. The CDR3 DNA follows: TGTGCCATCACCCGGGACGAATCGCCTGAAGCTTTCTTT. Residues: CAITRDESPEAFF.

This clone came up a few times. The rearrangement joins TRBV9 to TRBJ1-1; TRBD1 might be the D (5 bases). The V and J ends lost 0 bases and 1 base respectively, with 10 bases between them. The CDR3 runs 15 residues. Looked up from germline, CDR1 is SGDLS and CDR2 is YYNGEE. The CDR3, as DNA: TGTGCCAGCAGCGTAGTGGACACAGGGAACACTGAAGCTTTCTTT. Its translation is CASSVVDTGNTEAFF.

This clone was seen only a few times. The chain employs TRBV14 and TRBJ1-5; D ambiguous. Trimming left V 1 base short and J 3 bases short, with 7 bases between. CDR1 and CDR2 from the germline V gene are SGHDN and FVKESK. This CDR3 comprises 14 residues. The CDR3 bases are TGTGCCAGCAGCCAAGCGGGAATCAATCAGCCCCAGCATTTT. It is translated as CASSQAGINQPQHF.

V and J are TRBV5-1 and TRBJ2-5; 8 nucleotides align to TRBD1. V was pared by 4 bases and J by 1 base, with 3 bases of the junction left unmatched. Germline CDR1 is SGHRS and CDR2 is YFSETQ. The CDR3 length is 14 residues. The CDR3 loop is CASSPGTGQETQYF. As DNA, the CDR3 is TGCGCCAGCAGCCCCGGGACAGGCCAAGAGACCCAGTACTTC. Together with reference TRBV5-1 and TRBJ2-5, the CDR3 gives the full variable domain: KAGVTQTPRYLIKTRGQQVTLSCSPISGHRSVSWYQQTPGQGLQFLFEYFSETQRNKGNFPGRFSGRQFSNSRSEMNVSTLELGDSALYLCASSPGTGQETQYFGPGTRLLVL.

V usage is TRBV5-1 and J usage is TRBJ2-5; no definite D call. Trimming removed 5 bases at V and 5 bases at J, with 10 bases between. This CDR3 has 12 residues. Germline V CDR1 and CDR2: SGHRS, YFSETQ. CDR3 protein: CASRNPSETQYF. The CDR3 bases are TGCGCCAGCAGGAACCCGTCGGAGACCCAGTACTTC.

This clone has more than one count but fewer than ten. As DNA, the CDR3 is TGTGCCAGCAGCTTAGCATACGGCAGACTGGAAATCGATCAGCCCCAGCATTTT. This sequence encodes CASSLAYGRLEIDQPQHF. This chain joins TRBV7-2 and TRBJ1-5; no firm D call. The V end was cut by 0 bases, the J end by 5 bases, with 20 bases between. This CDR3 has 18 amino acids. Germline V gene lookup returns CDR1 SGHTA and CDR2 FQGNSA.

This rearrangement joins TRBV9 to TRBJ1-6; no definite D call. Per germline, CDR1 SGDLS and CDR2 YYNGEE. Trimming cost V 0 bases and J 0 bases, with 4 bases left between them. CDR3 length: 15 amino acids. The CDR3 DNA is TGTGCCAGCAGCGTAGGTAGCTCCTATAATTCACCCCTCCACTTT. It translates to CASSVGSSYNSPLHF.

The V gene is TRBV4-2, the J gene TRBJ2-3, with 7 bases lining up with TRBD2. Germline assignment: CDR1 LGHNA and CDR2 YNFKEQ. The length of the CDR3 is 17 residues. The trim removed 2 bases at V and 1 base at J, leaving 9 bases unmatched. The CDR3 region is CASSQPRPGLRTDTQYF. The CDR3 nucleotides are TGTGCCAGCAGCCAACCCCGACCGGGACTACGCACAGATACGCAGTATTTT.

CDR3 in amino acids: CATSRVAGRAFF. The CDR3 DNA is TGTGCCACCAGCAGAGTGGCAGGGCGAGCTTTCTTT. The chain couples TRBV15 to TRBJ1-1; a weak D match, TRBD1 (5 bases). V lost 1 base and J lost 10, with 10 bases in between. Germline V gives CDR1 LNHNV, CDR2 YYDKDF (reference sequence). The CDR3 sequence is 12 residues long.

This clone was seen a handful of times. The genes are TRBV20-1 and TRBJ2-4; TRBD2 matches 8 bases. J lost 8 bases, V lost 6 bases, and 3 bases had no gene match. The germline V gene has CDR1 DFQATT and CDR2 SNEGSKA (reference sequence). This CDR3 has 11 residues. Here the CDR3 reads CSARGEDIQYF. DNA for the CDR3: TGCAGTGCGCGGGGGGAGGACATTCAGTACTTC.

J is TRBJ1-2 and V is TRBV5-6; possibly TRBD1 for D (6 bases). This CDR3 comprises 13 residues. Germline CDR1 and CDR2: SGHDT and YYEEEE. V shed 3 bases and J shed 2 bases, with 8 bases lying between them. The CDR3 loop is CASSSGQNYGYTF. CDR3 DNA: TGTGCCAGCAGCTCAGGACAGAACTATGGCTACACCTTC.

This clone turned up a few times. The chain joins TRBV6-1 to TRBJ2-7; possible D gene TRBD1, 6 bases. The CDR3 extends over 14 amino acids. Looked up from germline, CDR1 is MNHNS and CDR2 is SASEGT. The V end was cut by 7 bases, the J end by 4 bases, with 17 bases between. CDR3 loop: CASNFPGTKYEQYF. CDR3 sequence (DNA): TGTGCCAGCAATTTTCCCGGGACAAAATACGAGCAGTACTTC.

The rearrangement links TRBV7-2 to TRBJ2-2, with 12 bases aligning to TRBD2. Germline V gene data show CDR1 as SGHTA and CDR2 as FQGNSA. Trimming at V came to 2 bases and at J to 4 bases, leaving 5 bases not matched to a gene. The CDR3 has 17 residues. CDR3 in DNA: TGTGCCAGCAGCTTACGACTAGCGGGGGAGGCCACCGGGGAGCTGTTTTTT. Translation gives CASSLRLAGEATGELFF.

Turning to this clone: Other DNA sequences in this sample translate to the same CDR3. Here the CDR3 DNA reads TGTGCCAGCCGGGGCAGGGGAAACACCGGGGAGCTGTTTTTT. Protein: CASRGRGNTGELFF. The chain links TRBV28 to TRBJ2-2, with D possibly matching TRBD1 (6 bases). Germline CDR1 and CDR2: MDHEN and SYDVKM. The ends were cut back, 8 bases at V and 2 bases at J, with 12 bases in the middle. There are 14 residues in the CDR3.

This clone was observed a few times. V usage is TRBV10-2 and J usage is TRBJ1-1; 7 bases match TRBD1. CDR1 and CDR2 from the germline V gene are WSHSY and SAAADI. V was pared by 6 bases and J by 3 bases, with 7 bases of the junction left unmatched. This CDR3 contains 14 residues. The CDR3, as DNA: TGCGCCAGCAGCCGACAGGGAGTAGACACTGAAGCTTTCTTT. This gives the protein CASSRQGVDTEAFF.

The chain carries TRBV30 and TRBJ1-5; possibly TRBD1 for D (5 bases). The CDR3 runs 14 residues. V lost 7 bases to trimming and J lost 5 bases, with 18 bases between them. Germline V gives CDR1 GTSNPN, CDR2 SVGIG (reference sequence). This CDR3 is CAYQGPGIDQPQHF. The CDR3 nucleotides read TGTGCCTACCAGGGACCAGGTATCGATCAGCCCCAGCATTTT.

This clone appeared once. The chain links TRBV5-1 to TRBJ1-4, with 9 bases identical to TRBD1. CDR3 length: 14 residues. CDR1 is SGHRS, CDR2 YFSETQ, per germline. The J segment lost 7 bases and the V segment lost 4 bases, leaving 5 bases of the junction unmatched. This CDR3 is CASSHGTGSEKLFF. CDR3 DNA: TGCGCCAGCAGCCACGGGACAGGGTCTGAAAAACTGTTTTTT.

The rearrangement uses TRBV29-1 and TRBJ2-2, with unresolved D. This CDR3 is built from 16 residues. Germline V gene lookup returns CDR1 SQVTM and CDR2 ANQGSEA. The germline V and J ends were trimmed by 4 bases and 7 bases, with 22 bases remaining between them. CDR3 coding DNA: TGCAGCGTTGCCTTCCCAGGCGGCTGGTACGACGGGGAGCTGTTTTTT. It is translated as CSVAFPGGWYDGELFF.

The chain combines TRBV7-9 with TRBJ1-2; D is possibly TRBD1 (6 bases). The V end was cut by 5 bases, the J end by 3 bases, with 19 bases between. The CDR3 spans 16 residues. Germline CDR1 is SEHNR and CDR2 is FQNEAQ (reference sequence). CDR3 residues: CASSPYRDKGDYGYTF. CDR3 nucleotides: TGTGCCAGCAGCCCCTACAGGGATAAAGGGGACTATGGCTACACCTTC.

This clone was recorded a few times. The rearrangement uses TRBV9 and TRBJ1-2; no reliable D call. The CDR3 is made up of 14 amino acids. The V and J ends lost 4 bases and 2 bases respectively, with 12 bases between them. Germline V gene sequence: CDR1 SGDLS, CDR2 YYNGEE. This CDR3 reads CASSITTGNYGYTF. The DNA of the CDR3 is TGTGCCAGCAGCATCACGACCGGCAACTATGGCTACACCTTC.

Regarding this clone: At the DNA level, this CDR3 is encoded by other sequences in the same sample as well. This chain uses TRBV9 with TRBJ2-3; 7 bases match TRBD2. V lost 0 bases, J lost 5 bases, and 3 bases stayed unmatched. This CDR3 region has 14 residues. Germline V gives CDR1 SGDLS, CDR2 YYNGEE. The CDR3 region has the DNA TGTGCCAGCAGCGTAGCGGGGGGTCGAGATACGCAGTATTTT. Translated: CASSVAGGRDTQYF.

This clone was picked up a small number of times. V gene TRBV6-5 combines with J gene TRBJ2-5, with D maybe TRBD1 (6 bases). The CDR3 length is 13 residues. V lost 8 bases to trimming and J lost 5 bases, with 15 bases between them. CDR1 is MNHEY, CDR2 SVGAGI, per germline. The CDR3, as DNA: TGTGCCAGCCTCAAGGGGGTTCTCGAGACCCAGTACTTC. This encodes CASLKGVLETQYF.

This clone occurred a few times. The V and J genes are TRBV7-3 and TRBJ2-1; TRBD2 matches 7 bases. The CDR3 runs 15 residues. Germline lookup yields CDR1 SGHTA and CDR2 FQGTGA. Trimming took 0 bases from V and 10 from J; bases not matched to a gene: 9. The CDR3 nucleotides are TGTGCCAGCAGCTTAACTGCGGGAGACGGGGCGGAGCAGTTCTTC. It yields the protein CASSLTAGDGAEQFF.